Below, 5 T cell receptor beta chains from the same sample are listed, as sequenced in a study of T cells in localized non-small cell lung cancer. Produced via immunoSEQ multiplex PCR; TCRdb's table is partial and in-frame only. The data show approximately 31,000 clones, with 78% seen just once and about two fifths held by the top ten. Sequenced here: peripheral blood, sampled before any cancer treatment. All receptors derive from a male donor aged 60 or over with stage II squamous cell lung carcinoma.

This chain links TRBV4-1 with TRBJ2-2; weak D call: TRBD2 (6 bases). Per germline, CDR1 MGHRA and CDR2 YSYEKL. The V end lost 1 base, the J end lost 5 bases, and 11 bases lay between the germline ends. This CDR3 comprises 15 residues. CDR3 coding DNA: TGCGCCAGCAGCCAAGGGCGGGGCGATACCGGGGAGCTGTTTTTT. Translated, it gives CASSQGRGDTGELFF.

The chain combines TRBV30 with TRBJ1-3; the match to TRBD1 covers 7 bases. V lost 0 bases to trimming and J lost 1 base; unmatched junction nucleotides: 6. Per the germline V gene, CDR1 is GTSNPN and CDR2 is SVGIG (reference sequence). The CDR3 sequence is 16 residues long. CDR3 protein: CAWSVQGSRSGNTIYF. The CDR3, as DNA: TGTGCCTGGAGTGTACAGGGGTCGAGGTCTGGAAACACCATATATTTT.

A few counts support this clone. V gene TRBV9 combines with J gene TRBJ2-5; the match to TRBD1 covers 9 bases. This CDR3 region has 18 residues. Germline V gives CDR1 SGDLS, CDR2 YYNGEE. The junction had 12 bases not matched to a gene; V was cut back by 3 bases and J by 0 bases. CDR3 DNA: TGTGCCAGCAGCGGAGAGGGTGTGGGGACAGGGTACCAAGAGACCCAGTACTTC. Translating it yields CASSGEGVGTGYQETQYF.

This clone appeared a few times. V is TRBV28 and J is TRBJ1-4; the match to TRBD1 covers 7 bases. Germline V CDR1 and CDR2: MDHEN, SYDVKM. The CDR3 sequence is 13 residues long. Germline trimming cut 7 bases from V and 7 bases from J; bases unmatched to any gene: 6. DNA of the CDR3: TGTGCCAGCAAGACAGGGCAGAGTGAAAAACTGTTTTTT. This gives the protein CASKTGQSEKLFF.

The J gene is TRBJ2-5, the V gene TRBV5-6; D is perhaps TRBD2 (7 bases). With 0 bases removed from V and 1 base from J, the gap between germline ends came to 13 bases. CDR1 and CDR2 from the germline V gene are SGHDT and YYEEEE. The CDR3 spans 16 residues. As DNA, the CDR3 is TGTGCCAGCAGCTTGGGGGGAGGGGGGGCCCAAGAGACCCAGTACTTC. Translating gives CASSLGGGGAQETQYF.